The following is a TCR beta chain sequence with its context. Its antigen is as yet unknown. The read terminates 3 residues ahead of where the CDR3 ends, so the germline J gene completes it. Trimming took 3 bases from V and 2 from J; bases not matched to a gene: 7. This CDR3 contains 17 residues. Per the germline V gene, CDR1 is LNHDA and CDR2 is SQIVND (reference sequence). These data are taken from a study of T cells in women clearing cervical HPV infection. Study-level points and caveats: TRBV6-7 abundance was lower in cases than controls (approximately 0.11% versus 0.16%).

This table comes from immunoSEQ multiplex PCR, and its TCRdb copy is limited to in-frame clones, with some not included. The sample holds some 31,000 clones. This rearrangement joins TRBV19 to TRBJ2-1; 10 bases match TRBD2. This receptor was identified in a woman aged 18-69 years with a cervical HPV16 infection that either progressed to CIN3+ or cleared (not recorded which). The sequenced material came from blood buffy coat. The CDR3 reads CASSIPSGSLAYNEQFF. The sequenced CDR3 bases are TGTGCCAGTAGTATCCCTAGCGGGAGTCTCGCCTACAATGAG.